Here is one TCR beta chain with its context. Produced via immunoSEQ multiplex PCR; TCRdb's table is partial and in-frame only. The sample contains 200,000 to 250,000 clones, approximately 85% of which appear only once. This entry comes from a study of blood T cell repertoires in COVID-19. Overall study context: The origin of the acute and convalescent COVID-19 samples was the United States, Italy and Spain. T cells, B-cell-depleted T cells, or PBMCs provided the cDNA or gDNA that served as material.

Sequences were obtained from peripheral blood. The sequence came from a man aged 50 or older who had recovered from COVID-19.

The DNA for the CDR3 is TGTGCCTGGAGTGTACACTACTCCTACGAGCAGTACTTC. It is translated as CAWSVHYSYEQYF. The chain joins TRBV30 to TRBJ2-7, with D uncertain. The CDR3 is made up of 13 amino acids. Germline lookup yields CDR1 GTSNPN and CDR2 SVGIG (reference sequence). Trimming cost V 0 bases and J 0 bases, with 6 bases left between them. Looking up the rest from reference TRBV30 and TRBJ2-7 gives the full variable domain: SQTIHQWPATLVQPVGSPLSLECTVEGTSNPNLYWYRQAAGRGLQLLFYSVGIGQISSEVPQNLSASRPQDRQFILSSKKLLLSDSGFYLCAWSVHYSYEQYFGPGTRLTVT.